The 10 T cell receptor beta chains listed next were all sequenced from one sample in a study of T cell repertoires in cytomegalovirus infection. MiXCR, applied by TCRdb to the reads, yields one record per CDR3 protein. The repertoire holds around 770,000 distinct CDR3 sequences, with 25% to 35% as singletons. Their target antigens are unknown. The material sequenced was cultured CD8+ T cells from PBMCs, taken from culture after CMV antigen stimulation. All receptors come from a human donor in good health (CMV status not recorded). Some clones in this sample may be carry-over from other donors' samples.

The table lists this clonotype with a few counts. The genes are TRBV6-5 and TRBJ1-5; D not resolved. V was pared by 4 bases and J by 0 bases, with 10 bases between. The CDR3 sequence is 15 residues long. The germline CDR1 and CDR2 sequences are MNHEY and SVGAGI. The CDR3 here is CASSSSKNSNQPQHF. The DNA of the CDR3 is TGTGCCAGCAGTTCCTCAAAGAATAGCAATCAGCCCCAGCATTTT.

This chain links TRBV28 with TRBJ2-7; perhaps D is TRBD1 or TRBD2 (6 bases each). Per the germline V gene, CDR1 is MDHEN and CDR2 is SYDVKM. The V end lost 3 bases, the J end lost 6 bases, and 9 bases lay between the germline ends. The CDR3 runs to 12 residues. The CDR3 loop is CASSFGGSEQYV. The CDR3 nucleotides read TGTGCCAGCAGTTTCGGGGGCTCCGAGCAGTACGTC.

The table lists this clonotype with a few counts. The V and J genes are TRBV7-4 and TRBJ2-2; no definite D call. V dropped 6 bases and J dropped 4 bases, with 9 bases sitting between them. This CDR3 has 13 residues. Germline V CDR1 and CDR2: SGHVT, SQSDAQ. The CDR3 loop is CASSKMGTGELFF. The DNA for the CDR3 is TGTGCCAGCAGTAAAATGGGCACCGGGGAGCTGTTTTTT.

This clonotype was observed a handful of times. This rearrangement joins TRBV7-6 to TRBJ2-6; perhaps TRBD2 as D (6 bases). The V gene's germline CDR1 is SGHVS and CDR2 FNYEAQ. Trimming removed 5 bases from V and 2 bases from J, with 13 bases in between. The CDR3 is 16 amino acids. CDR3 DNA sequence: TGTGCCAGCAGCCTTGGGTGGGGGGCTGGGGCCAACGTCCTGACTTTC. As protein: CASSLGWGAGANVLTF.

The DNA of the CDR3 is TGCAGCGTTGAAAAGGGGGTATATGGCTACACCTTC. Protein product: CSVEKGVYGYTF. The chain uses TRBV29-1 and TRBJ1-2, with TRBD1 as a possible D gene (6 bases). CDR1 is SQVTM, CDR2 ANQGSEA, per germline. V shed 2 bases and J shed 5 bases, with 9 bases lying between them. The CDR3 contains 12 residues.

This chain joins TRBV19 and TRBJ2-6; no clear D. CDR3 length equals 19 residues. V was trimmed by 7 bases and J by 2 bases, leaving 24 bases between them. Germline V CDR1 and CDR2: LNHDA, SQIVND (reference sequence). CDR3 nucleotides: TGTGCCAGTACCCCTCGTCCAGGAAGGCCCGGGCCTGGGGCCAACGTCCTGACTTTC. Translated: CASTPRPGRPGPGANVLTF.

The chain employs TRBV12-3 or TRBV12-4 and TRBJ1-5; D might be TRBD1 (5 bases). Trimming stripped 9 bases from V and 3 bases from J, with 15 bases between. CDR3 length: 14 amino acids. The CDR3 protein is CASTQVPDNQPQHF. In nucleotides, the CDR3 is TGTGCCAGTACACAGGTCCCGGACAATCAGCCCCAGCATTTT.

The J gene is TRBJ2-5, the V gene TRBV7-6; no clear D gene. V lost 5 bases and J 3 bases, leaving 10 bases between the germline ends. The length of the CDR3 is 13 residues. From germline, CDR1 is SGHVS and CDR2 FNYEAQ. The CDR3 coding sequence is TGTGCCAGCAGCCGCCCGGACGAAGAGACCCAGTACTTC. Translation gives CASSRPDEETQYF. The whole variable domain, remainder taken from reference TRBV7-6 and TRBJ2-5, is GAGVSQSPRYKVTKRGQDVALRCDPISGHVSLYWYRQALGQGPEFLTYFNYEAQQDKSGLPNDRFSAERPEGSISTLTIQRTEQRDSAMYRCASSRPDEETQYFGPGTRLLVL.

The chain links TRBV7-6 to TRBJ1-4; TRBD1 agrees at 7 bases. The V segment lost 1 base and the J segment 4 bases; nucleotides outside the gene matches: 3. The CDR3 runs 15 residues. CDR1 and CDR2 (germline): SGHVS, FNYEAQ. The CDR3 spells CASSLEGQVNEKLFF. CDR3 nucleotides: TGTGCCAGCAGCTTAGAAGGACAGGTTAATGAAAAACTGTTTTTT. Full variable domain (remainder filled in from reference TRBV7-6 and TRBJ1-4): GAGVSQSPRYKVTKRGQDVALRCDPISGHVSLYWYRQALGQGPEFLTYFNYEAQQDKSGLPNDRFSAERPEGSISTLTIQRTEQRDSAMYRCASSLEGQVNEKLFFGSGTQLSVL.

This clonotype was detected many times. The chain links TRBV6-4 to TRBJ2-3; 8 bases align to TRBD2. Germline CDR1 reads MRHNA; CDR2 reads SNTAGT. The CDR3 spans 14 residues. Losses at the gene ends were 3 bases for V and 1 base for J; bases not matched to a gene: 0. CDR3: CASSEAGGTDTQYF. CDR3 nucleotide sequence: TGTGCCAGCAGTGAAGCGGGGGGCACAGATACGCAGTATTTT.